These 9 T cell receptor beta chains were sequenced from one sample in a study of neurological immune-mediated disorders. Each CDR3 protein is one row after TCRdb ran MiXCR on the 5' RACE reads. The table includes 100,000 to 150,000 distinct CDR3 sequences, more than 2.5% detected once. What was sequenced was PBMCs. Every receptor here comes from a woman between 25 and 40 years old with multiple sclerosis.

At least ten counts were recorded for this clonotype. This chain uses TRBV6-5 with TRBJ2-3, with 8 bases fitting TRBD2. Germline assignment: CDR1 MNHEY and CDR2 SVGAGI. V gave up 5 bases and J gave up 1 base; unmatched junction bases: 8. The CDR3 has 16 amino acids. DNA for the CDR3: TGTGCCAGCAGTAGCGGGAGAGGTTATGGCACAGATACGCAGTATTTT. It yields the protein CASSSGRGYGTDTQYF.

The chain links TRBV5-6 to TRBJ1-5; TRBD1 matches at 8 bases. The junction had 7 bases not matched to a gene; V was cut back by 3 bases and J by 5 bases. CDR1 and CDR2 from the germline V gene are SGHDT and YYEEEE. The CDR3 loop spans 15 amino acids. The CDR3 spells CASSSKGTGHQPQHF. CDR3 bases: TGTGCCAGCAGCTCCAAAGGGACAGGCCATCAGCCCCAGCATTTT.

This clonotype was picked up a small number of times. The DNA of the CDR3 is TGTGCTAGTGGTGGGGCCGACAGCGTTTACTACGAGCAGTACTTC. Its protein product is CASGGADSVYYEQYF. The chain links TRBV12-5 to TRBJ2-7, with D possibly being TRBD1 (5 bases). Trimming removed 5 bases at V and 3 bases at J, with 17 bases between. Germline assignment: CDR1 LGHNT and CDR2 FRNRAP. This CDR3 comprises 15 residues.

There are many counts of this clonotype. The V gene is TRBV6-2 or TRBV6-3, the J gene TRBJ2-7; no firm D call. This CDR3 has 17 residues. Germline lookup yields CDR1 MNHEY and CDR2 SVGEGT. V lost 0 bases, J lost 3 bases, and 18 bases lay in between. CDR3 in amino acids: CASSYSSTAIPIYEQYF. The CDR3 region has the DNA TGTGCCAGCAGTTACTCGAGTACGGCAATCCCTATCTACGAGCAGTACTTC.

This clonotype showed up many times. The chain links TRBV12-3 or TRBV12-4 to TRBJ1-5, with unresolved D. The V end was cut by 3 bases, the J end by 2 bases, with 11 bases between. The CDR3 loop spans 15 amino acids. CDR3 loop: CASSFSPRGNQPQHF. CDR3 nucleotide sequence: TGTGCCAGCAGTTTTTCCCCAAGGGGCAATCAGCCCCAGCATTTT.

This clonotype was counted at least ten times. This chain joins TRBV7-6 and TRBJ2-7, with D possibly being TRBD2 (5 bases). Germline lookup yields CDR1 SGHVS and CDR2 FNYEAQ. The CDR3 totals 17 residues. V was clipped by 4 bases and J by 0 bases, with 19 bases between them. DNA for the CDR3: TGTGCCAGCAGCTCCCCCCTGGTAGGGAGAAGCTCCTACGAGCAGTACTTC. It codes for CASSSPLVGRSSYEQYF.

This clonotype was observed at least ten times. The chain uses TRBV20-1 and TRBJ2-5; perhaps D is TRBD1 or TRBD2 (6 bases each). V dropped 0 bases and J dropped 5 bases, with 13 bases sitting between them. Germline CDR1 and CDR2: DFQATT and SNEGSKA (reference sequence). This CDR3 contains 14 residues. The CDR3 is CSARDVWRGETQYF. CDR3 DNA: TGCAGTGCTAGAGATGTATGGAGGGGGGAGACCCAGTACTTC.

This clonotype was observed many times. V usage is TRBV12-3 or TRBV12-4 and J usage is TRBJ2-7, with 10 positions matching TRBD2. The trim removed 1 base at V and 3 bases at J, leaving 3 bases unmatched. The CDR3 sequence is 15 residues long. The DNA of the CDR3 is TGTGCCAGCAGTTTAGTGGCTAGCGGGAGCTACGAGCAGTACTTC. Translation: CASSLVASGSYEQYF.

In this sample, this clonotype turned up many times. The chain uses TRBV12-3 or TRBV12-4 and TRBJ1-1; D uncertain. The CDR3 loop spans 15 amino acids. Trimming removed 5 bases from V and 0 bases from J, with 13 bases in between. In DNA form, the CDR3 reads TGTGCCAGCAGTAGCCCCGTGGGGATGAACACTGAAGCTTTCTTT. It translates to CASSSPVGMNTEAFF.